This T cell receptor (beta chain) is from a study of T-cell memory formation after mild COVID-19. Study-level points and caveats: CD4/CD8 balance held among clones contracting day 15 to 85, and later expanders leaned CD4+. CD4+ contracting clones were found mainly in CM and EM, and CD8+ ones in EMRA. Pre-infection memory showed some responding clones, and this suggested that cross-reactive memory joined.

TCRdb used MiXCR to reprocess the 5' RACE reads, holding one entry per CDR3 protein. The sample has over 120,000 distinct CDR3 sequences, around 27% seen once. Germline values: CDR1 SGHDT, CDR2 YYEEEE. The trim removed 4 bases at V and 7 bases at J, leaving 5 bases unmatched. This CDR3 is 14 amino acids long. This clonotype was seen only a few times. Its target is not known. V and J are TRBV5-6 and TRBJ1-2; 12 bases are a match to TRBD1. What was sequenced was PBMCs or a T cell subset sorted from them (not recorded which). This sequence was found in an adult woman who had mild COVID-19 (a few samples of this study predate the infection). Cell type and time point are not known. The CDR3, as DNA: TGTGCCAGCAGCGTGGGACAGGGGGCGTTTGGCTACACCTTC. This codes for CASSVGQGAFGYTF.